This T cell receptor beta chain is drawn from a study of cytomegalovirus exposure and HLA in healthy donors. Turning to this clone: What it binds is unknown. Other DNA variants within this sample encode the same CDR3.

Germline V gene data show CDR1 as SGHRS and CDR2 as YFSETQ. This CDR3 spans 14 amino acids. Trimming took 0 bases from V and 4 from J; bases not matched to a gene: 3. General study findings and limits: As a later analysis revealed, the rate of TCR association differed by HLA locus, with DRB1 most and HLA-C fewest. What a later analysis reportedly showed was that an Asian-associated ancestry cluster had fewer N-insertions than the roughly 670-donor mean. Common viral pathogens seemed to be connected with several of the most significant clusters, according to a later analysis.

The study ran its PCR with 60 Vbeta and 13 Jbeta primers. TCRdb's copy holds only in-frame clones and misses some; the assay was immunoSEQ multiplex PCR. Of about 150,000 clones listed, 70% to 80% are singletons. Material: PBMCs. The chain joins TRBV5-1 to TRBJ1-2, with 7 bases that match TRBD1. The receptor was derived from a man aged 30 to 39 in good health and CMV-seropositive. The CDR3 region is CASSLGQGGYGYTF. CDR3 coding DNA: TGCGCCAGCAGCTTGGGACAGGGTGGCTATGGCTACACCTTC.